Listed below are T cell receptor beta chains from one sample, sequenced in a study of shared clonotypes between healthy human individuals. Method: immunoSEQ multiplex PCR; TCRdb's copy keeps in-frame clones and lacks some. Found here are around 1.9 million clones, around 93% of them singletons; the top ten hold under 2%. Material for sequencing was naive CD8+ T cells from PBMCs. These TCRs come from a man aged 18 to 30 in good health. Some clones in this sample may be carry-over from other donors' samples. CDR3s include the opening cysteine and the closing phenylalanine or tryptophan. The order of the fields is J gene, CDR3 length, clone size, V gene, D gene, CDR3 protein, CDR3 DNA. D genes are given only for firm matches. Size is omitted from some rows. Given values are once, few, many or a class for expanded clones.

J: TRBJ1-2; length: 14; size: NA; V: TRBV19; D: NA; CDR3: CASSGPSENYGYTF; DNA: TGTGCCAGCAGTGGCCCCTCAGAGAACTATGGCTACACCTTC
J: TRBJ2-5; length: 15; size: NA; V: TRBV4-1; D: NA; CDR3: CASSQDGGTQETQYF; DNA: TGCGCCAGCAGCCAAGATGGGGGGACTCAAGAGACCCAGTACTTC
J: TRBJ2-3; length: 13; size: NA; V: TRBV6-5; D: NA; CDR3: CASRLSGTDTQYF; DNA: TGTGCCAGCAGACTTAGCGGAACAGATACGCAGTATTTT
J: TRBJ2-7; length: 17; size: NA; V: TRBV28; D: TRBD1; CDR3: CASSPRRDRDSSYEQYF; DNA: TGTGCCAGCAGTCCACGAAGGGACAGAGACAGCTCCTACGAGCAGTACTTC
J: TRBJ2-1; length: 13; size: NA; V: TRBV5-6; D: NA; CDR3: CASSLLAYNEQFF; DNA: TGTGCCAGCAGCTTGCTAGCGTACAATGAGCAGTTCTTC
J: TRBJ1-2; length: 15; size: NA; V: TRBV19; D: TRBD1; CDR3: CASSSDREGAEGYTF; DNA: TGTGCCAGTAGTTCCGATCGGGAGGGGGCGGAAGGCTACACCTTC
J: TRBJ1-5; length: 15; size: once; V: TRBV27; D: NA; CDR3: CASSLWGESNQPQHF; DNA: TGTGCCAGCAGTTTATGGGGGGAGAGCAATCAGCCCCAGCATTTT
J: TRBJ1-1; length: 14; size: NA; V: TRBV10-2; D: TRBD1; CDR3: CASSPDRVGPEAFF; DNA: TGCGCCAGCAGTCCTGACAGGGTAGGTCCTGAAGCTTTCTTT
J: TRBJ1-1; length: 13; size: NA; V: TRBV5-5; D: NA; CDR3: CASSLVPEAEAFF; DNA: TGTGCCAGCAGCTTGGTCCCTGAGGCTGAAGCTTTCTTT
J: TRBJ2-7; length: 14; size: NA; V: TRBV28; D: NA; CDR3: CASSFETGRFEQYF; DNA: TGTGCCAGCAGTTTCGAAACCGGAAGATTCGAGCAGTACTTC
J: TRBJ2-1; length: 16; size: NA; V: TRBV7-9; D: TRBD2; CDR3: CASPVRWREGEDEQFF; DNA: TGTGCCAGCCCCGTACGATGGAGGGAGGGCGAAGATGAGCAGTTCTTC
J: TRBJ2-7; length: 14; size: NA; V: TRBV7-9; D: NA; CDR3: CASSFVGPSYEQYF; DNA: TGTGCCAGCAGCTTCGTCGGACCGAGCTACGAGCAGTACTTC
J: TRBJ2-1; length: 18; size: NA; V: TRBV11-2; D: TRBD1; CDR3: CASSHADRRIRSYNEQFF; DNA: TGTGCCAGCAGCCACGCGGACAGGCGGATTCGGTCCTACAATGAGCAGTTCTTC
J: TRBJ2-1; length: 12; size: once; V: TRBV19; D: NA; CDR3: CASSITGAEQFF; DNA: TGTGCCAGTAGTATTACGGGGGCTGAGCAGTTCTTC
J: TRBJ1-1; length: 13; size: NA; V: TRBV30; D: NA; CDR3: CAWSVLLYTEAFF; DNA: TGTGCCTGGAGTGTACTTCTATACACTGAAGCTTTCTTT
J: TRBJ1-4; length: 14; size: NA; V: TRBV23-1; D: NA; CDR3: CASSPSGANEKLFF; DNA: TGCGCCAGCAGCCCTTCGGGCGCTAATGAAAAACTGTTTTTT
J: TRBJ2-7; length: 16; size: once; V: TRBV19; D: NA; CDR3: CASSISPVARSYEQYF; DNA: TGTGCCAGTAGTATAAGCCCGGTAGCTAGGAGCTACGAGCAGTACTTC
J: TRBJ2-7; length: 15; size: NA; V: TRBV6-5; D: TRBD2; CDR3: CASSRTSGRPWEQYF; DNA: TGTGCCAGCAGCCGGACTAGCGGGAGGCCGTGGGAGCAGTACTTC
J: TRBJ2-2; length: 12; size: once; V: TRBV29-1; D: NA; CDR3: CSVWGYTGELFF; DNA: TGCAGCGTTTGGGGTTACACCGGGGAGCTGTTTTTT
J: TRBJ2-1; length: 14; size: NA; V: TRBV27; D: NA; CDR3: CASSGRDSLNEQFF; DNA: TGTGCCAGCAGTGGCCGGGACTCCCTCAATGAGCAGTTCTTC
J: TRBJ2-7; length: 15; size: NA; V: TRBV7-3; D: TRBD2; CDR3: CASSPLLASTYEQYF; DNA: TGTGCCAGCAGCCCATTACTAGCGTCTACCTACGAGCAGTACTTC
J: TRBJ2-7; length: 14; size: NA; V: TRBV28; D: NA; CDR3: CASTGEGNSYEQYF; DNA: TGTGCCAGCACCGGCGAGGGGAATTCCTACGAGCAGTACTTC
J: TRBJ2-5; length: 13; size: NA; V: TRBV4-3; D: NA; CDR3: CASSQDLQETQYF; DNA: TGCGCCAGCAGCCAAGACCTACAAGAGACCCAGTACTTC
J: TRBJ2-1; length: 17; size: NA; V: TRBV5-1; D: NA; CDR3: CASSLNPSGGLSNEQFF; DNA: TGCGCCAGCAGCTTAAATCCTTCGGGGGGCCTTTCCAATGAGCAGTTCTTC
J: TRBJ2-7; length: 15; size: NA; V: TRBV6-5; D: NA; CDR3: CASSYSNPASYEQYF; DNA: TGTGCCAGCAGTTACTCGAATCCAGCCTCCTACGAGCAGTACTTC
J: TRBJ2-1; length: 15; size: once; V: TRBV4-3; D: NA; CDR3: CASSQDIPGYNEQFF; DNA: TGCGCCAGCAGCCAAGATATTCCGGGGTACAATGAGCAGTTCTTC
J: TRBJ1-2; length: 15; size: NA; V: TRBV6-5; D: TRBD1; CDR3: CASRLGTGANYGYTF; DNA: TGTGCCAGCAGACTTGGGACAGGGGCCAACTATGGCTACACCTTC
J: TRBJ2-3; length: 17; size: NA; V: TRBV4-1; D: NA; CDR3: CASSQALGLPSTDTQYF; DNA: TGCGCCAGCAGCCAAGCATTGGGCTTACCTAGCACAGATACGCAGTATTTT
J: TRBJ1-1; length: 13; size: NA; V: TRBV30; D: TRBD1; CDR3: CAWRGTGRTEAFF; DNA: TGTGCCTGGAGGGGGACAGGGCGGACTGAAGCTTTCTTT
J: TRBJ1-2; length: 14; size: NA; V: TRBV15; D: NA; CDR3: CATSRERQDYGYTF; DNA: TGTGCCACCAGCAGAGAAAGACAGGACTATGGCTACACCTTC
J: TRBJ1-2; length: 13; size: NA; V: TRBV29-1; D: NA; CDR3: CSALDGPVNGYTF; DNA: TGCAGCGCACTCGACGGGCCGGTTAATGGCTACACCTTC
J: TRBJ2-1; length: 12; size: NA; V: TRBV6-5; D: NA; CDR3: CASKGGGYEQFF; DNA: TGTGCCAGCAAGGGGGGAGGATATGAGCAGTTCTTC
J: TRBJ2-7; length: 15; size: NA; V: TRBV7-6; D: NA; CDR3: CASSLVQAVSYEQYF; DNA: TGTGCCAGCAGCTTAGTTCAGGCAGTCTCCTACGAGCAGTACTTC
J: TRBJ2-7; length: 15; size: NA; V: TRBV9; D: TRBD2; CDR3: CASSPHPRTSGAQYF; DNA: TGTGCCAGCAGCCCCCACCCGCGGACTAGCGGGGCCCAGTACTTC
J: TRBJ2-3; length: 18; size: NA; V: TRBV7-9; D: TRBD2; CDR3: CASTRRDGSGSRTDTQYF; DNA: TGTGCCAGCACCCGGCGCGACGGTAGCGGGAGTCGCACAGATACGCAGTATTTT
J: TRBJ2-2; length: 16; size: NA; V: TRBV4-1; D: NA; CDR3: CASSQLETGPTGELFF; DNA: TGCGCCAGCAGCCAACTAGAAACGGGCCCTACCGGGGAGCTGTTTTTT
J: TRBJ2-7; length: 14; size: NA; V: TRBV27; D: TRBD2; CDR3: CASSSGLAGHEQYF; DNA: TGTGCCAGCAGTTCCGGACTAGCGGGCCACGAGCAGTACTTC
J: TRBJ1-2; length: 16; size: NA; V: TRBV28; D: NA; CDR3: CASSAKRTETHYGYTF; DNA: TGTGCCAGCAGCGCTAAAAGGACGGAGACACACTATGGCTACACCTTC
J: TRBJ2-7; length: 14; size: once; V: TRBV7-3; D: NA; CDR3: CASSFDVGAYEQYF; DNA: TGTGCCAGCAGCTTCGATGTGGGCGCCTACGAGCAGTACTTC
J: TRBJ2-2; length: 16; size: NA; V: TRBV11-2; D: TRBD2; CDR3: CASSFRGGRDTGELFF; DNA: TGTGCCAGCAGCTTTCGAGGCGGGAGGGACACCGGGGAGCTGTTTTTT